This TCR beta chain appears in the sequencing data of a study of cytomegalovirus exposure and HLA in healthy donors. Broader study findings: Within a later analysis, the majority of CMV-associated TCR beta chains appeared HLA-restricted. Most TCR sequences showed up rarely, but some public TCRs showed up in many donors. Reportedly, a later analysis found an Asian-associated ancestry cluster had fewer N-insertions than the roughly 670-donor mean.

The CDR3 runs to 12 residues. Trimming left V 3 bases short and J 8 bases short, with 8 bases between. Germline V CDR1 and CDR2: SNHLY, FYNNEI. Researchers ran the PCR with 60 Vbeta and 13 Jbeta primers. The repertoire was sequenced with immunoSEQ multiplex PCR; TCRdb's copy has only in-frame clones and lacks some. This table has around 140,000 clones, over 60% appearing once. Worth noting for this clone: No antigen is known for it.

This sequence joins TRBV2 and TRBJ1-3; possible D gene TRBD1, 5 bases. The sample was PBMCs. The sequence was obtained from a male donor in good health and CMV-seropositive. In DNA, the CDR3 is TGTGCCAGCAGTGACCGGGGGGACACCATATATTTT. Translating gives CASSDRGDTIYF.